A single sample gave rise to the 26 T cell receptor beta chains below, sequenced in a study of blood T cell repertoires in COVID-19. The repertoire was sequenced with immunoSEQ multiplex PCR; TCRdb's copy has only in-frame clones and lacks some. The sample gives 55,000 to 70,000 clones, approximately 80% of which show up once; over 7.5% is in the top ten. Sequencing input: peripheral blood. Receptors were obtained from a woman older than 75 with acute or convalescent COVID-19.

The chain has TRBV5-1 and TRBJ2-1; 10 positions agree with TRBD2. This CDR3 has 15 amino acids. From germline, CDR1 is SGHRS and CDR2 YFSETQ. J gave up 8 bases and V 0 bases, and 5 bases lay outside the gene matches. This chain's CDR3 is CASSLGAGGLDEQFF. The CDR3 nucleotides read TGCGCCAGCAGCTTGGGAGCGGGGGGGCTTGATGAGCAGTTCTTC.

This rearrangement joins TRBV5-8 to TRBJ1-6; 7 bases align to TRBD1. Germline V gene data show CDR1 as SGHTS and CDR2 as YDEGEE. J lost 3 bases, V lost 3 bases, and 3 bases had no gene match. The CDR3 is 15 amino acids. The CDR3 protein is CASSWDRIYNSPLHF. The DNA of the CDR3 is TGTGCCAGCAGCTGGGACAGAATCTATAATTCACCCCTCCACTTT.

The rearrangement links TRBV3-1 (or the pseudogene TRBV3-2) to TRBJ2-1, with 8 bases that match TRBD2. This CDR3 is 14 amino acids long. V was clipped by 6 bases and J by 5 bases; unmatched bases: 6. Germline assignment: CDR1 LGHDT and CDR2 YNNKEL (reference sequence). CDR3 nucleotides: TGTGCCAGCAGATTAGCGGGGTCCGACAATGAGCAGTTCTTC. It translates to CASRLAGSDNEQFF.

V and J are TRBV2 and TRBJ1-1; a weak D match, TRBD1 (6 bases). Trimming took 6 bases from V and 6 from J, leaving 8 bases between them. Germline CDR1 reads SNHLY; CDR2 reads FYNNEI. The CDR3 extends over 11 amino acids. This chain's CDR3 is CASSWTAEAFF. CDR3 coding DNA: TGTGCCAGCAGCTGGACAGCTGAAGCTTTCTTT.

The CDR3 protein is CASSFYPGQGTNEKLFF. As DNA, the CDR3 is TGCGCCAGCAGCTTTTATCCAGGACAAGGGACTAATGAAAAACTGTTTTTT. V gene TRBV5-1 combines with J gene TRBJ1-4; a possible D gene is TRBD1 (5 bases). V gave up 2 bases and J gave up 2 bases, with 16 bases separating them. CDR3 length equals 17 residues. CDR1 and CDR2 from the germline V gene are SGHRS and YFSETQ.

This clone has only a few counts. This chain uses TRBV5-1 with TRBJ1-1, with no clear D. The CDR3 extends over 14 amino acids. With 2 bases removed from V and 1 base from J, the gap between germline ends came to 9 bases. The germline V gene encodes CDR1 SGHRS and CDR2 YFSETQ. CDR3 bases: TGCGCCAGCAGCTTCAATGGAGGGAACACTGAAGCTTTCTTT. Protein: CASSFNGGNTEAFF.

The gene calls are TRBV5-1 and TRBJ2-5; the match to TRBD2 covers 9 bases. The CDR3 extends over 17 amino acids. Germline V gives CDR1 SGHRS, CDR2 YFSETQ. V was clipped by 4 bases and J by 4 bases; unmatched bases: 14. The CDR3: CASSRGGGARGVETQYF. The CDR3 nucleotides read TGCGCCAGCAGCCGCGGCGGGGGGGCCCGGGGTGTAGAGACCCAGTACTTC.

This rearrangement joins TRBV24-1 to TRBJ1-6; 8 bases agree with TRBD1. V lost 4 bases, J lost 5 bases, and 6 bases stayed unmatched. CDR3 length equals 16 residues. Per germline, CDR1 KGHDR and CDR2 SFDVKD. The CDR3 region is CATSEGQGAHNSPLHF. CDR3 DNA: TGTGCCACCAGTGAAGGACAGGGCGCCCATAATTCACCCCTCCACTTT.

The chain has TRBV2 and TRBJ1-5; D is possibly TRBD1 (6 bases). Trimming removed 1 base at V and 2 bases at J, with 6 bases between. This CDR3 comprises 14 residues. The germline V gene encodes CDR1 SNHLY and CDR2 FYNNEI. The CDR3 coding sequence is TGTGCCAGCAGTGAAGACAGGGGCAATCAGCCCCAGCATTTT. It codes for CASSEDRGNQPQHF.

The chain has TRBV11-3 and TRBJ2-7, with 16 bases that match TRBD2. Germline CDR1 SGHNT, CDR2 YENEEA. The ends lost 5 bases at V and 7 bases at J; junction bases unmatched: 11. The CDR3 is made up of 17 amino acids. The CDR3 protein is CASSLPGLAGGQREQYF. The CDR3 DNA reads TGTGCCAGCAGCCTCCCGGGACTAGCGGGGGGGCAGCGAGAGCAGTACTTC.

The chain has TRBV19 and TRBJ1-5; 10 nucleotides agree with TRBD1. J was trimmed by 7 bases and V by 6 bases; bases with no gene match: 3. The CDR3 covers 13 residues. CDR1 and CDR2 from the germline V gene are LNHDA and SQIVND (reference sequence). CDR3 residues: CASRDRGEQPQHF. DNA for the CDR3: TGTGCCAGTAGGGACAGGGGGGAACAGCCCCAGCATTTT.

V gene TRBV7-9 combines with J gene TRBJ1-1, with 9 bases matching TRBD1. Looked up from germline, CDR1 is SEHNR and CDR2 is FQNEAQ (reference sequence). J gave up 6 bases and V 11 bases, and 7 bases lay outside the gene matches. The CDR3 extends over 12 amino acids. CDR3 in amino acids: CALQGAGAEAFF. Written as DNA, the CDR3 is TGTGCCTTACAGGGGGCCGGGGCTGAAGCTTTCTTT.

The chain uses TRBV5-1 and TRBJ2-2, with TRBD1 matching 8 bases. Germline V gives CDR1 SGHRS, CDR2 YFSETQ. V was pared by 7 bases and J by 0 bases, with 5 bases of the junction left unmatched. The CDR3 spans 15 residues. The CDR3 sequence: CASRLTGANTGELFF. In DNA form, the CDR3 reads TGCGCCAGCCGACTGACAGGGGCGAACACCGGGGAGCTGTTTTTT.

The chain couples TRBV2 to TRBJ2-6; D may be TRBD1 (5 bases). CDR1 and CDR2 from the germline V gene are SNHLY and FYNNEI. Deletions cut 6 bases from V and 0 bases from J, with 12 bases between. The CDR3 extends over 16 amino acids. The DNA of the CDR3 is TGTGCCAGCAGCCCCGACAGCTCCTCTGGGGCCAACGTCCTGACTTTC. Translating gives CASSPDSSSGANVLTF.

V usage is TRBV11-2 and J usage is TRBJ1-1, with D possibly matching TRBD1 (5 bases). The germline CDR1 and CDR2 sequences are SGHAT and FQNNGV. The V gene lost 1 base and the J gene lost 4 bases, with 13 bases spanning the gap. The length of the CDR3 is 15 residues. CDR3: CASSLGGRASTEAFF. CDR3 DNA sequence: TGTGCCAGCAGCTTAGGGGGCAGGGCGAGCACTGAAGCTTTCTTT.

The V gene is TRBV11-2, the J gene TRBJ2-1, with 10 bases aligning to TRBD1. The germline V gene encodes CDR1 SGHAT and CDR2 FQNNGV. The J segment lost 5 bases and the V segment lost 3 bases, leaving 10 bases of the junction unmatched. This CDR3 spans 17 amino acids. The chain's CDR3 is CASSFGPRQGADNEQFF. The DNA for the CDR3 is TGTGCCAGCAGCTTTGGACCTAGACAGGGGGCTGACAATGAGCAGTTCTTC.

The chain recombines TRBV5-1 with TRBJ2-1; no reliable D call. Germline assignment: CDR1 SGHRS and CDR2 YFSETQ. CDR3 length: 15 amino acids. The ends were cut back, 7 bases at V and 0 bases at J, with 14 bases in the middle. The DNA for the CDR3 is TGCGCCAGCCGTCCCTTACAGAGCTCCTACAATGAGCAGTTCTTC. Protein product: CASRPLQSSYNEQFF.

This clone appeared a single time. The genes are TRBV25-1 and TRBJ2-1; 10 positions agree with TRBD1. From germline, CDR1 is MGHDK and CDR2 SYGVNS. CDR3 length: 15 residues. With V trimmed by 4 bases and J by 2 bases, 2 bases remained unmatched. CDR3 nucleotides: TGTGCCAGCAGTGCGGACAGGGGGGCCTACAATGAGCAGTTCTTC. It yields the protein CASSADRGAYNEQFF.

CDR3 DNA sequence: TGTGCCACCAGCAGACAGCGCTCTGGAAACACCATATATTTT. Its protein is CATSRQRSGNTIYF. The chain links TRBV15 to TRBJ1-3; D is unresolved. Trimming shortened V by 2 bases and J by 0 bases, and 5 bases separated the two germline ends. Germline assignment: CDR1 LNHNV and CDR2 YYDKDF (reference sequence). The CDR3 covers 14 residues.

The chain employs TRBV19 and TRBJ2-3; tentative D call: TRBD2 (5 bases). Trimming pared 5 bases from V and 0 bases from J, leaving 15 bases between. The V gene's germline CDR1 is LNHDA and CDR2 SQIVND (reference sequence). The length of the CDR3 is 16 residues. The CDR3 loop reads CASSHPGSESTDTQYF. In DNA, the CDR3 is TGTGCCAGTAGTCACCCGGGGTCAGAAAGCACAGATACGCAGTATTTT.

The gene calls are TRBV27 and TRBJ1-6; D might be TRBD1 (5 bases). Trimming removed 5 bases at V and 4 bases at J, with 9 bases between. The V gene's germline CDR1 is MNHEY and CDR2 SMNVEV (reference sequence). This CDR3 has 14 residues. CDR3 DNA sequence: TGTGCCAGCAGTGACAGATTTTATAATTCACCCCTCCACTTT. It yields the protein CASSDRFYNSPLHF.

The rearrangement joins TRBV2 to TRBJ1-2; D might be TRBD1 (5 bases). Germline values: CDR1 SNHLY, CDR2 FYNNEI. The CDR3 runs 15 residues. V lost 8 bases and J lost 1, with 17 bases in between. The CDR3 nucleotides read TGTGCCAGCCCCACCGGGCAGGGAGGTAACTATGGCTACACCTTC. Translating it yields CASPTGQGGNYGYTF.

This chain joins TRBV5-6 and TRBJ2-7; 8 positions agree with TRBD1. Germline V gives CDR1 SGHDT, CDR2 YYEEEE. The CDR3 extends over 12 amino acids. J gave up 7 bases and V 1 base, and 1 base lay outside the gene matches. The CDR3: CASSLYRGEQYF. The CDR3 DNA is TGTGCCAGCAGCTTGTACAGGGGGGAGCAGTACTTC.

This clone was seen a handful of times. This chain connects TRBV7-3 to TRBJ1-1, with D perhaps TRBD1 (5 bases). Trimming took off 0 bases at V and 4 bases at J, with 12 bases between the two ends. The CDR3 totals 15 residues. Germline values: CDR1 SGHTA, CDR2 FQGTGA. CDR3 DNA sequence: TGTGCCAGCAGCTTAACGGGCGGGAGGGGCACTGAAGCTTTCTTT. Amino acids: CASSLTGGRGTEAFF.

The rearrangement uses TRBV6-5 and TRBJ1-5; 8 bases are shared with TRBD1. The J segment lost 6 bases and the V segment lost 6 bases, leaving 7 bases of the junction unmatched. The CDR3 totals 14 residues. Germline lookup yields CDR1 MNHEY and CDR2 SVGAGI. The DNA for the CDR3 is TGTGCCAGCAGCCGACGCGACAGGGGTCAGCCCCAGCATTTT. Amino acid sequence: CASSRRDRGQPQHF.

This clone was seen a handful of times. V is TRBV15 and J is TRBJ1-1; no clear D gene. V lost 1 base and J lost 0, with 6 bases in between. The CDR3 has 14 amino acids. Germline CDR1 is LNHNV and CDR2 is YYDKDF (reference sequence). CDR3 bases: TGTGCCACCAGCAGAGTCGTAGTGAACACTGAAGCTTTCTTT. It specifies CATSRVVVNTEAFF.